This TCR beta chain emerged from a study of T-cell reconstitution after alpha-beta-depleted transplantation in children. Study-level findings and limits: Hyperexpanded clones declined; after one year, newly produced T cells mostly supplied diversity. It was reported that alpha-beta T cells came from several hundred expanded graft clones (about two months after transplant).

This clonotype was observed a few times. Its antigen is not known. For TCRbeta, the library was prepared with unique molecular identifiers. TCRdb re-called the PCR reads with MiXCR, one entry per CDR3 protein. The sample consists of 480,000 or so distinct CDR3 sequences, roughly 10% of them appearing once. Trimming took off 8 bases at V and 2 bases at J, with 16 bases between the two ends. CDR3 size: 14 residues. Per germline, CDR1 MNHEY and CDR2 SMNVEV (reference sequence). The TCR was taken from a child aged 2 to 15 with inherited bone marrow failure, due to receive a stem cell transplant. This chain links TRBV27 with TRBJ2-7; maybe TRBD1 (6 bases). This material consisted of PBMCs, taken before TCRalphabeta/CD19-depleted stem cell transplant. The CDR3 DNA reads as TGTGCCAGCGGATTGACAGGACAGACCTACGAGCAGTACTTC. This sequence encodes CASGLTGQTYEQYF.